The 32 T cell receptor beta chains presented below share a single source sample, sequenced in a study of blood T cell repertoires in COVID-19. TCRdb's table, derived via immunoSEQ multiplex PCR, lists solely in-frame clones and lacks some. The sample records roughly 180,000 clones, roughly 76% being singletons. Input material: peripheral blood. The receptors originated from a woman aged 40-49 years with COVID-19, enrolled during active disease.

The chain couples TRBV14 to TRBJ2-5; possible D gene TRBD2, 6 bases. The CDR3 is 13 amino acids. The V gene's germline CDR1 is SGHDN and CDR2 FVKESK. Deletions cut 8 bases from V and 0 bases from J, with 10 bases between. CDR3 region: CASRGINQETQYF. The CDR3 nucleotides read TGTGCCAGCCGGGGGATTAACCAAGAGACCCAGTACTTC.

This clone was seen once. The chain uses TRBV7-8 and TRBJ2-3; perhaps TRBD1 as D (6 bases). Germline-derived CDR1 and CDR2 are SGHVS and FQNEAQ. The germline V and J ends were trimmed by 8 bases and 2 bases, with 11 bases remaining between them. The CDR3 is made up of 13 amino acids. The CDR3 sequence is CASRDTYTDTQYF. CDR3 nucleotides: TGTGCCAGCCGGGACACCTACACAGATACGCAGTATTTT.

V is TRBV5-5 and J is TRBJ2-3; D gene unclear. V lost 3 bases and J 2 bases, leaving 4 bases between the germline ends. The CDR3 is made up of 12 amino acids. Per the germline V gene, CDR1 is SGHKS and CDR2 is YYEKEE (reference sequence). The CDR3 spells CASSSLTDTQYF. CDR3 nucleotide sequence: TGTGCCAGCAGCTCACTCACAGATACGCAGTATTTT.

The chain links TRBV6-5 to TRBJ2-1; TRBD1 matches at 8 bases. With V trimmed by 2 bases and J by 6 bases, 6 bases remained unmatched. The CDR3 covers 15 residues. Germline V gene sequence: CDR1 MNHEY, CDR2 SVGAGI. CDR3 coding DNA: TGTGCCAGCAGTTACAGGACAGGGCAATCCAATGAGCAGTTCTTC. Translation: CASSYRTGQSNEQFF.

CDR3 nucleotides: TGTGCCAGCACCCGGGACTTACAATACAATGAGCAGTTCTTC. It yields the protein CASTRDLQYNEQFF. The chain employs TRBV19 and TRBJ2-1; D perhaps matches TRBD2 (6 bases). V was trimmed by 9 bases and J by 4 bases, leaving 16 bases between them. CDR1 LNHDA and CDR2 SQIVND come from the germline V gene (reference sequence). This CDR3 is built from 14 residues. Looking up the rest from reference TRBV19 and TRBJ2-1 gives the full variable domain: DGGITQSPKYLFRKEGQNVTLSCEQNLNHDAMYWYRQDPGQGLRLIYYSQIVNDFQKGDIAEGYSVSREKKESFPLTVTSAQKNPTAFYLCASTRDLQYNEQFFGPGTRLTVL.

The chain is built from TRBV28 and TRBJ2-2, with D possibly TRBD2 on 6 matching bases. The CDR3 has 16 amino acids. CDR1 and CDR2 (germline): MDHEN, SYDVKM. Trimming took off 4 bases at V and 9 bases at J, with 21 bases between the two ends. CDR3 amino acids: CASSSPLASGKRELFF. The CDR3 bases are TGTGCCAGCAGTTCACCGCTAGCGTCGGGTAAAAGGGAGCTGTTTTTT.

This clone was detected a few times. The chain is built from TRBV7-2 and TRBJ1-1, with 7 bases matching TRBD1. Trimming took 5 bases from V and 4 from J; bases not matched to a gene: 4. The CDR3 length is 13 residues. CDR1 is SGHTA and CDR2 is FQGNSA in the germline V gene. The CDR3 bases are TGTGCCAGCAGCCCGGCAGGGGGCACTGAAGCTTTCTTT. Protein sequence: CASSPAGGTEAFF.

V gene TRBV19 combines with J gene TRBJ2-7; 7 nucleotides line up with TRBD1. V lost 7 bases to trimming and J lost 5 bases; unmatched junction nucleotides: 8. The germline CDR1 and CDR2 sequences are LNHDA and SQIVND (reference sequence). The CDR3 consists of 13 residues. CDR3 bases: TGTGCCAGTACTGACAGGGCTATGGACGAGCAGTACTTC. It specifies CASTDRAMDEQYF.

The chain carries TRBV27 and TRBJ2-7; a weak D match, TRBD2 (6 bases). Germline V gene sequence: CDR1 MNHEY, CDR2 SMNVEV (reference sequence). V lost 5 bases and J 2 bases, leaving 16 bases between the germline ends. CDR3 length: 15 residues. Here the CDR3 reads CASSPSAGRPYEQYF. CDR3 sequence (DNA): TGTGCCAGCAGTCCCTCCGCGGGGAGACCCTACGAGCAGTACTTC.

The rearrangement joins TRBV28 to TRBJ2-7; D is ambiguous. The V and J ends lost 2 bases and 9 bases respectively, with 11 bases between them. The V gene's germline CDR1 is MDHEN and CDR2 SYDVKM. The length of the CDR3 is 12 residues. The CDR3 protein is CASSLTALTQYF. Here the CDR3 DNA reads TGTGCCAGCAGTTTAACAGCCCTTACGCAGTACTTC.

The rearrangement uses TRBV11-2 and TRBJ2-5; D might be TRBD2 (5 bases). V was shortened by 1 base and J by 4 bases, with 7 bases between the two germline ends. Germline V lookup: CDR1 SGHAT, CDR2 FQNNGV. The CDR3 has 13 amino acids. CDR3 residues: CASSLVAGETQYF. The CDR3 nucleotides are TGTGCCAGCAGCTTAGTGGCGGGAGAGACCCAGTACTTC.

CDR3 sequence (DNA): TGTGCCAGCAGCCCCCGACTAGCGACCGGGGAGCTGTTTTTT. Amino acids: CASSPRLATGELFF. The genes are TRBV7-3 and TRBJ2-2; 8 bases map to TRBD2. The CDR3 has 14 amino acids. CDR1 is SGHTA, CDR2 FQGTGA, per germline. Unmatched junction bases numbered 4, after V lost 5 bases and J lost 5 bases. The whole variable domain, filled in from reference TRBV7-3 and TRBJ2-2, reads GAGVSQTPSNKVTEKGKYVELRCDPISGHTALYWYRQSLGQGPEFLIYFQGTGAADDSGLPNDRFFAVRPEGSVSTLKIQRTERGDSAVYLCASSPRLATGELFFGEGSRLTVL.

The rearrangement joins TRBV19 to TRBJ1-5; unclear D gene. V was trimmed by 5 bases and J by 7 bases, leaving 27 bases between them. The CDR3 totals 18 residues. Per germline, CDR1 LNHDA and CDR2 SQIVND (reference sequence). The DNA of the CDR3 is TGTGCCAGTAGTCCCCGGGTCGTTCCTCTCAATTCGGGGCAGCCCCAGCATTTT. Residues: CASSPRVVPLNSGQPQHF.

This rearrangement joins TRBV11-2 to TRBJ2-7, with TRBD1 matching 11 bases. The CDR3 runs to 15 residues. The junction had 2 bases not matched to a gene; V was cut back by 2 bases and J by 2 bases. Germline V gene data show CDR1 as SGHAT and CDR2 as FQNNGV. The CDR3 DNA reads TGTGCCAGCAGCTTACGGACAGGGGGCACCTACGAGCAGTACGTC. Translated: CASSLRTGGTYEQYV.

The chain employs TRBV15 and TRBJ2-2; TRBD2 aligns across 14 bases. The V gene's germline CDR1 is LNHNV and CDR2 YYDKDF (reference sequence). CDR3 length: 19 amino acids. V lost 6 bases to trimming and J lost 3 bases; unmatched junction nucleotides: 12. CDR3 protein: CATRKGLAGEVLDTGELFF. In DNA, the CDR3 is TGTGCCACCAGGAAGGGACTAGCGGGAGAAGTTCTGGACACCGGGGAGCTGTTTTTT.

This chain joins TRBV20-1 and TRBJ2-5; 8 bases align to TRBD2. Trimming at V came to 4 bases and at J to 5 bases, leaving 0 bases not matched to a gene. Germline V gene data show CDR1 as DFQATT and CDR2 as SNEGSKA (reference sequence). The CDR3 sequence is 11 residues long. CDR3 protein: CSATSGETQYF. DNA of the CDR3: TGCAGTGCTACTAGCGGGGAGACCCAGTACTTC.

The table lists this clone with a count of one. The chain employs TRBV7-8 and TRBJ2-2; the D gene is possibly TRBD1 (5 bases). The germline V and J ends were trimmed by 5 bases and 1 base, with 14 bases remaining between them. This CDR3 comprises 16 residues. Germline V lookup: CDR1 SGHVS, CDR2 FQNEAQ. CDR3: CASSPRTSLNTGELFF. The CDR3 DNA reads as TGTGCCAGCAGCCCGAGGACAAGCTTGAACACCGGGGAGCTGTTTTTT.

This chain joins TRBV9 and TRBJ1-5, with 9 bases fitting TRBD1. This CDR3 is built from 16 residues. From germline, CDR1 is SGDLS and CDR2 YYNGEE. V gave up 3 bases and J gave up 3 bases; unmatched junction bases: 7. The CDR3 region is CASSATGQGINQPQHF. CDR3 bases: TGTGCCAGCAGCGCCACCGGACAGGGGATCAATCAGCCCCAGCATTTT.

Concerning this clone: Other DNA sequences in this sample translate to the same CDR3. The DNA of the CDR3 is TGTGCCAGTAGTCCCAGGTACGGGGAGCTGTTTTTT. It translates to CASSPRYGELFF. This rearrangement joins TRBV19 to TRBJ2-2; D not certain. Germline loops: CDR1 LNHDA, CDR2 SQIVND (reference sequence). This CDR3 has 12 amino acids. V shed 5 bases and J shed 7 bases, with 8 bases lying between them.

The V call is TRBV27, the J call TRBJ2-1; D not certain. This CDR3 is built from 13 residues. Trimming left V 2 bases short and J 4 bases short, with 6 bases between. CDR1 is MNHEY and CDR2 is SMNVEV in the germline V gene (reference sequence). Here the CDR3 DNA reads TGTGCCAGCAGTTTAGGCCTTTACAATGAGCAGTTCTTC. This sequence encodes CASSLGLYNEQFF.

This chain links TRBV6-5 with TRBJ2-4; a weak D match, TRBD2 (7 bases). The CDR3 extends over 13 amino acids. Germline V lookup: CDR1 MNHEY, CDR2 SVGAGI. V was cut by 6 bases and J by 8 bases, with 14 bases left in between. For the CDR3, the DNA is TGTGCCAGCAGATTGGGGGGGGCGGACATTCAGTACTTC. It is translated as CASRLGGADIQYF.

V gene TRBV5-6 combines with J gene TRBJ2-7; TRBD1 matches at 9 bases. Germline V gene sequence: CDR1 SGHDT, CDR2 YYEEEE. With V trimmed by 2 bases and J by 4 bases, 10 bases remained unmatched. CDR3 length: 16 amino acids. The CDR3: CASSFATGGWVYEQYF. The CDR3 nucleotides read TGTGCCAGCAGCTTTGCAACAGGGGGCTGGGTTTACGAGCAGTACTTC. Together with reference TRBV5-6 and TRBJ2-7, the CDR3 gives the full variable domain: DAGVTQSPTHLIKTRGQQVTLRCSPKSGHDTVSWYQQALGQGPQFIFQYYEEEERQRGNFPDRFSGHQFPNYSSELNVNALLLGDSALYLCASSFATGGWVYEQYFGPGTRLTVT.

With regard to this clone: One junction end disagrees with the germline gene, perhaps due to a read error. The chain is built from TRBV7-2 and TRBJ2-3, with TRBD2 matching 9 bases. The CDR3 is made up of 16 amino acids. The germline CDR1 and CDR2 sequences are SGHTA and FQGNSA. The CDR3 nucleotides are TGTGCCAGCAGCTTACGGTTCGGCGGGGGGGCAGAAACGCAGTATTTT. This translates into CASSLRFGGGAETQYF.

The CDR3 coding sequence is TGTGCCAGCAGCAGACAGGGGACGAACACCGGGGAGCTGTTTTTT. Translating it yields CASSRQGTNTGELFF. The chain combines TRBV5-5 with TRBJ2-2, with TRBD1 identical over 8 bases. Germline CDR1 SGHKS, CDR2 YYEKEE (reference sequence). There are 15 residues in the CDR3. The junction had 2 bases not matched to a gene; V was cut back by 4 bases and J by 0 bases.

The chain combines TRBV7-9 with TRBJ2-5; a weak D match, TRBD2 (6 bases). This CDR3 region has 14 residues. Trimming cost V 5 bases and J 2 bases, with 12 bases left between them. Germline V gene sequence: CDR1 SEHNR, CDR2 FQNEAQ (reference sequence). The CDR3 nucleotides read TGTGCCAGCAGCGCCCTGGAGGGGCAAGAGACCCAGTACTTC. Encoded protein: CASSALEGQETQYF.

The J gene is TRBJ2-3, the V gene TRBV5-5; TRBD1 matches at 10 bases. The CDR3 length is 13 residues. The V segment lost 7 bases and the J segment 6 bases; nucleotides outside the gene matches: 5. Germline V gives CDR1 SGHKS, CDR2 YYEKEE (reference sequence). The CDR3 DNA reads TGTGCCAGCGCCGGACAGGGGGGTGATACGCAGTATTTT. Encoded protein: CASAGQGGDTQYF. Drawing the rest from reference TRBV5-5 and TRBJ2-3, the complete variable domain is DAGVTQSPTHLIKTRGQQVTLRCSPISGHKSVSWYQQVLGQGPQFIFQYYEKEERGRGNFPDRFSARQFPNYSSELNVNALLLGDSALYLCASAGQGGDTQYFGPGTRLTVL.

The chain recombines TRBV7-9 with TRBJ1-3; no clear D. Germline CDR1 reads SEHNR; CDR2 reads FQNEAQ (reference sequence). Trimming left V 1 base short and J 0 bases short, with 4 bases between. The CDR3 consists of 14 residues. The CDR3 region has the DNA TGTGCCAGCAGCTTAGACGGCTCTGGAAACACCATATATTTT. Its translation: CASSLDGSGNTIYF.

This clone has just a few counts. J is TRBJ2-1 and V is TRBV2; D not certain. Trimming cost V 1 base and J 8 bases, with 6 bases left between them. Germline CDR1 is SNHLY and CDR2 is FYNNEI. The length of the CDR3 is 12 residues. The chain's CDR3 is CASSEVGYEQFF. CDR3 nucleotides: TGTGCCAGCAGTGAAGTCGGGTATGAGCAGTTCTTC.

Points on this clone: Other DNA sequences within the sample encode an identical CDR3. The chain employs TRBV6-1 and TRBJ1-4; D is unresolved. The CDR3 is 12 amino acids. V was cut by 3 bases and J by 7 bases, with 6 bases left in between. Germline V gene lookup returns CDR1 MNHNS and CDR2 SASEGT. CDR3 region: CASSDRGEKLFF. The CDR3 DNA reads as TGTGCCAGCAGTGACCGGGGTGAAAAACTGTTTTTT.

This rearrangement joins TRBV10-2 to TRBJ2-7; a weak D match, TRBD1 (6 bases). Germline values: CDR1 WSHSY, CDR2 SAAADI. The V and J ends lost 8 bases and 2 bases respectively, with 19 bases between them. There are 15 residues in the CDR3. The CDR3 DNA is TGCGCCAGCTCGAACCGGGACACAAGACCCTACGAGCAGTACTTC. It codes for CASSNRDTRPYEQYF.

This chain links TRBV30 with TRBJ1-1; D ambiguous. V was shortened by 3 bases and J by 4 bases, with 15 bases between the two germline ends. Germline loops: CDR1 GTSNPN, CDR2 SVGIG (reference sequence). CDR3 length: 14 amino acids. The chain's CDR3 is CAWSASGRGTEAFF. The CDR3 coding sequence is TGTGCCTGGAGCGCTAGCGGACGGGGCACTGAAGCTTTCTTT.

This chain uses TRBV3-1 (or the pseudogene TRBV3-2) with TRBJ2-7, with a possible D match to TRBD2 (5 bases). The CDR3 spans 15 residues. The germline CDR1 and CDR2 sequences are LGHDT and YNNKEL (reference sequence). Trimming removed 1 base at V and 6 bases at J, with 16 bases between. CDR3 loop: CASSQGVASLVEQYF. For the CDR3, the DNA is TGTGCCAGCAGCCAAGGGGTAGCGAGCCTGGTCGAGCAGTACTTC.